The 32 T cell receptor beta chains below come from one sample, sequenced in a study of control samples from healthy donors and cancer patients. Sequencing was performed with immunoSEQ multiplex PCR; in TCRdb, only in-frame clones are kept and a portion is missing. Here the sample spans 200,000 to 250,000 clones, roughly 94% being singletons. Specimen: blood. These receptors were obtained from a man aged 45 to 65 in good health.

The V gene is TRBV6-5, the J gene TRBJ2-5, with D perhaps being TRBD1 or TRBD2 (5 bases each). CDR3 size: 13 residues. The V gene's germline CDR1 is MNHEY and CDR2 SVGAGI. V was cut by 8 bases and J by 2 bases, with 12 bases left in between. For the CDR3, the DNA is TGTGCCAGCTTGGACGGGGCACAAGAGACCCAGTACTTC. Translated, it gives CASLDGAQETQYF.

This clone was recorded once. The J gene is TRBJ1-6, the V gene TRBV6-5; unclear D gene. The CDR3 is 16 residues long. Trimming shortened V by 0 bases and J by 7 bases, and 13 bases separated the two germline ends. Germline CDR1 reads MNHEY; CDR2 reads SVGAGI. Written as DNA, the CDR3 is TGTGCCAGCAGTTACTCGATCACAGACGCCAATTCACCCCTCCACTTT. It is translated as CASSYSITDANSPLHF.

This chain uses TRBV5-4 with TRBJ2-3; 8 bases match TRBD2. The V gene's germline CDR1 is SGHNT and CDR2 YYREEE (reference sequence). The ends lost 0 bases at V and 2 bases at J; junction bases unmatched: 5. The CDR3 is 16 residues long. CDR3: CASSLVSGGPTDTQYF. Written as DNA, the CDR3 is TGTGCCAGCAGCTTGGTTTCGGGGGGGCCCACAGATACGCAGTATTTT.

In regard to this clone: Other DNA sequences in the sample encode the same CDR3. V is TRBV5-1 and J is TRBJ2-2, with a possible D match to TRBD2 (5 bases). In germline, CDR1 is SGHRS, CDR2 YFSETQ. The CDR3 has 13 residues. V lost 1 base and J lost 5, with 6 bases in between. The CDR3 sequence: CASSLSGTGELFF. The CDR3, as DNA: TGCGCCAGCAGCTTGTCGGGGACCGGGGAGCTGTTTTTT.

Notes on this clone: An end of the junction does not agree with germline; a read error may underlie this. The chain is built from TRBV5-1 and TRBJ2-5; TRBD1 might be the D (5 bases). CDR1 and CDR2 from the germline V gene are SGHRS and YFSETQ. The length of the CDR3 is 13 residues. The DNA of the CDR3 is TGCGCCAGCAGCTTGGAGGGGCAAGGGACCCAGTACTTC. Protein sequence: CASSLEGQGTQYF. Full variable domain (remainder filled in from reference TRBV5-1 and TRBJ2-5): KAGVTQTPRYLIKTRGQQVTLSCSPISGHRSVSWYQQTPGQGLQFLFEYFSETQRNKGNFPGRFSGRQFSNSRSEMNVSTLELGDSALYLCASSLEGQGTQYFGPGTRLLVL.

V usage is TRBV5-6 and J usage is TRBJ1-1, with D possibly TRBD1 on 5 matching bases. The ends were cut back, 0 bases at V and 7 bases at J, with 13 bases in the middle. The CDR3 consists of 14 residues. Germline CDR1 is SGHDT and CDR2 is YYEEEE. In nucleotides, the CDR3 is TGTGCCAGCAGCTTGGCGGGCCTGAGGGGTGAAGCTTTCTTT. Translation: CASSLAGLRGEAFF.

This sequence joins TRBV11-2 and TRBJ1-1, with 7 nucleotides matching TRBD1. Germline CDR1 and CDR2: SGHAT and FQNNGV. V shed 4 bases and J 1 base; nucleotides not matched to a gene: 3. The CDR3 is 14 residues long. The CDR3 DNA reads TGTGCCAGCAGCTGGGACAGAGCGAACACTGAAGCTTTCTTT. This gives the protein CASSWDRANTEAFF.

This rearrangement joins TRBV19 to TRBJ2-1; possible D gene TRBD2, 7 bases. CDR1 is LNHDA, CDR2 SQIVND, per germline (reference sequence). This CDR3 region has 15 residues. Trimming took 5 bases from V and 3 from J, leaving 14 bases between them. Written as DNA, the CDR3 is TGTGCCAGTAGTCCCCCCGGGGGGCTCTACAATGAGCAGTTCTTC. Residues: CASSPPGGLYNEQFF.

This rearrangement joins TRBV6-5 to TRBJ2-1; TRBD1 matches at 8 bases. The CDR3 spans 15 residues. Losses at the gene ends were 5 bases for V and 6 bases for J; bases not matched to a gene: 9. Germline CDR1 reads MNHEY; CDR2 reads SVGAGI. The CDR3: CASSPDRGGSNEQFF. For the CDR3, the DNA is TGTGCCAGCAGTCCCGACAGGGGAGGAAGCAATGAGCAGTTCTTC.

This chain joins TRBV7-9 and TRBJ2-1; TRBD2 matches 12 bases. V shed 0 bases and J 8 bases; nucleotides not matched to a gene: 8. The V gene's germline CDR1 is SEHNR and CDR2 FQNEAQ (reference sequence). This CDR3 is built from 17 residues. CDR3 in amino acids: CASSLARTSGGLDEQFF. CDR3 coding DNA: TGTGCCAGCAGCTTAGCGCGCACTAGCGGGGGGTTGGATGAGCAGTTCTTC.

The rearrangement joins TRBV9 to TRBJ2-3, with D unclear. The V end lost 0 bases, the J end lost 4 bases, and 6 bases lay between the germline ends. This CDR3 comprises 13 residues. The germline V gene encodes CDR1 SGDLS and CDR2 YYNGEE. In nucleotides, the CDR3 is TGTGCCAGCAGCGTAGCTAGATCAGATACGCAGTATTTT. Its translation is CASSVARSDTQYF.

The rearrangement joins TRBV9 to TRBJ1-4; no reliable D call. With 0 bases removed from V and 0 bases from J, the gap between germline ends came to 0 bases. The germline gives CDR1 SGDLS, CDR2 YYNGEE. This CDR3 spans 13 amino acids. The CDR3 bases are TGTGCCAGCAGCGTAGCAACTAATGAAAAACTGTTTTTT. Translation gives CASSVATNEKLFF.

The gene calls are TRBV2 and TRBJ1-2; TRBD1 matches 7 bases. The CDR3 extends over 14 amino acids. Germline V gene sequence: CDR1 SNHLY, CDR2 FYNNEI. The junction had 12 bases not matched to a gene; V was cut back by 9 bases and J by 5 bases. This CDR3 is CARTLGGAGYGYTF. In nucleotides, the CDR3 is TGTGCCAGGACATTAGGGGGCGCGGGGTATGGCTACACCTTC.

The chain combines TRBV28 with TRBJ1-1; D perhaps matches TRBD1 (6 bases). The V and J ends lost 7 bases and 3 bases respectively, with 18 bases between them. CDR1 and CDR2 from the germline V gene are MDHEN and SYDVKM. This CDR3 has 15 amino acids. The CDR3 protein is CASMGYRVEDTEAFF. The CDR3 DNA reads as TGTGCCAGCATGGGTTACAGGGTTGAGGACACTGAAGCTTTCTTT.

The chain recombines TRBV7-2 with TRBJ2-7; a possible D gene is TRBD1 (5 bases). V dropped 2 bases and J dropped 3 bases, with 11 bases sitting between them. Germline V gene data show CDR1 as SGHTA and CDR2 as FQGNSA. The CDR3 runs to 14 residues. In nucleotides, the CDR3 is TGTGCCAGCAGCTTATCAGGGCCCATCTACGAGCAGTACTTC. Translation gives CASSLSGPIYEQYF.

The chain is built from TRBV28 and TRBJ2-3, with 7 positions matching TRBD1. After removal of 6 bases from V and 5 bases from J, the junction contained 11 bases not matched to a gene. This CDR3 is 15 amino acids long. Germline V gives CDR1 MDHEN, CDR2 SYDVKM. The CDR3: CASSYVSGGRDTQYF. DNA for the CDR3: TGTGCCAGCAGCTATGTCTCAGGGGGAAGAGATACGCAGTATTTT.

The V call is TRBV7-2, the J call TRBJ1-1, with 10 bases matching TRBD1. Trimming cost V 5 bases and J 5 bases; bases outside gene matches: 8. The CDR3 is made up of 15 amino acids. Germline loops: CDR1 SGHTA, CDR2 FQGNSA. The CDR3 protein is CASSGRTGGGTEAFF. The CDR3 bases are TGTGCCAGCAGCGGAAGGACAGGGGGTGGGACTGAAGCTTTCTTT.

This sequence joins TRBV11-3 and TRBJ2-7, with 9 bases fitting TRBD1. The CDR3 sequence is 14 residues long. V lost 3 bases to trimming and J lost 5 bases; unmatched junction nucleotides: 5. CDR1 and CDR2 (germline): SGHNT, YENEEA. The CDR3 sequence: CASSFGQGRHEQYF. For the CDR3, the DNA is TGTGCCAGCAGCTTCGGACAGGGGAGGCACGAGCAGTACTTC.

The gene calls are TRBV6-5 and TRBJ1-2, with TRBD1 as a possible D gene (6 bases). Looked up from germline, CDR1 is MNHEY and CDR2 is SVGAGI. Trimming pared 6 bases from V and 4 bases from J, leaving 12 bases between. This CDR3 contains 13 residues. CDR3 amino acids: CASRAPGAYGYTF. DNA for the CDR3: TGTGCCAGCAGGGCCCCGGGGGCCTATGGCTACACCTTC.

CDR3 in DNA: TGTGCCAGCAGCGTAGATGTGGTGGCCGGGGAGCTGTTTTTT. Encoded protein: CASSVDVVAGELFF. The chain carries TRBV9 and TRBJ2-2, with unresolved D. Trimming took off 0 bases at V and 6 bases at J, with 9 bases between the two ends. The CDR3 has 14 amino acids. The germline V gene encodes CDR1 SGDLS and CDR2 YYNGEE.

V and J are TRBV19 and TRBJ1-1; D uncertain. Germline CDR1 and CDR2: LNHDA and SQIVND (reference sequence). V shed 5 bases and J shed 4 bases, with 14 bases lying between them. CDR3 length: 14 residues. The CDR3 sequence is CASSVGRSRTEAFF. As DNA, the CDR3 is TGTGCCAGTAGTGTCGGCAGGAGCCGCACTGAAGCTTTCTTT.

The chain uses TRBV27 and TRBJ2-7; TRBD2 agrees at 10 bases. The CDR3 is 17 amino acids. Per germline, CDR1 MNHEY and CDR2 SMNVEV (reference sequence). J lost 2 bases, V lost 0 bases, and 7 bases had no gene match. The CDR3 DNA reads TGTGCCAGCAGTTTATCGCAGCGGGGGGGATCTACCTACGAGCAGTACTTC. Translating gives CASSLSQRGGSTYEQYF.

The chain uses TRBV18 and TRBJ1-2; perhaps TRBD1 as D (5 bases). The V end was cut by 6 bases, the J end by 4 bases, with 6 bases between. This CDR3 is built from 11 residues. From germline, CDR1 is KGHSH and CDR2 LQKENI. The CDR3: CASSGAYGYTF. The CDR3 region has the DNA TGTGCCAGCTCCGGGGCCTATGGCTACACCTTC.

This chain uses TRBV7-8 with TRBJ2-7; D perhaps matches TRBD1 (6 bases). Germline CDR1 reads SGHVS; CDR2 reads FQNEAQ. V lost 4 bases to trimming and J lost 3 bases, with 13 bases between them. The CDR3 loop spans 14 amino acids. The CDR3 nucleotides read TGTGCCAGCAGCTCCGAGAGGGACATCTACGAGCAGTACGTC. Amino acid sequence: CASSSERDIYEQYV.

The J gene is TRBJ2-5, the V gene TRBV5-5, with D hard to call. Trimming removed 4 bases at V and 0 bases at J, with 10 bases between. The CDR3 loop spans 14 amino acids. Germline CDR1 is SGHKS and CDR2 is YYEKEE (reference sequence). The CDR3 nucleotides are TGTGCCAGCAGCCCAACAGTAAACCAAGAGACCCAGTACTTC. It yields the protein CASSPTVNQETQYF.

Notes on this clone: One junction end does not reproduce the germline sequence, and a read error may be involved. The chain carries TRBV10-1 and TRBJ1-2; a weak D match, TRBD1 (6 bases). Germline CDR1 is WNHNN and CDR2 is SYGVQD (reference sequence). The CDR3 is made up of 12 amino acids. In DNA, the CDR3 is TGCGCCAGCAGTGAGTCGTGGGGGGCGAAAGCCTTC. It is translated as CASSESWGAKAF.

Written as DNA, the CDR3 is TGCGCCAGCAGTCAAAGGAAGTCAAGCCACTACAATGAGCAGTTCTTC. Its translation: CASSQRKSSHYNEQFF. The V call is TRBV10-1, the J call TRBJ2-1; D is unresolved. The germline gives CDR1 WNHNN, CDR2 SYGVQD (reference sequence). This CDR3 is 16 amino acids long. Trimming left V 5 bases short and J 3 bases short, with 17 bases between.

The rearrangement links TRBV5-5 to TRBJ1-2, with D hard to call. The CDR3 is 12 residues long. Germline CDR1 and CDR2: SGHKS and YYEKEE (reference sequence). V gave up 0 bases and J gave up 12 bases, with 12 bases separating them. CDR3 region: CASSLDLAWDTF. The CDR3, as DNA: TGTGCCAGCAGCTTGGATCTGGCTTGGGACACCTTC.

The table lists this clone with a count of one. The chain links TRBV24-1 to TRBJ1-3; D unclear. CDR3 length: 15 amino acids. Trimming took 3 bases from V and 1 from J, leaving 9 bases between them. Germline loops: CDR1 KGHDR, CDR2 SFDVKD. CDR3 in DNA: TGTGCCACCAGTGATCCAGGTACTTCTGGAAACACCATATATTTT. As protein: CATSDPGTSGNTIYF.

This clone was seen only once. This chain connects TRBV2 to TRBJ2-3, with 12 bases matching TRBD2. This CDR3 has 15 residues. Trimming took 4 bases from V and 6 from J; bases not matched to a gene: 5. Looked up from germline, CDR1 is SNHLY and CDR2 is FYNNEI. The CDR3 nucleotides are TGTGCCAGCAGTGTACGACTAGCGGGGGCCGATACGCAGTATTTT. It is translated as CASSVRLAGADTQYF.

CDR3 in DNA: TGTGCCAGCATATCGGTTCCAAATAGCAATCAGCCCCAGCATTTT. It is translated as CASISVPNSNQPQHF. The genes are TRBV28 and TRBJ1-5; no firm D call. CDR3 length equals 15 residues. Trimming removed 7 bases at V and 0 bases at J, with 13 bases between. The V gene's germline CDR1 is MDHEN and CDR2 SYDVKM.

This clone is a singleton in its sample. J is TRBJ2-5 and V is TRBV24-1; 9 bases agree with TRBD1. Germline V gene lookup returns CDR1 KGHDR and CDR2 SFDVKD. The CDR3 is 14 residues long. V shed 6 bases, J shed 6 bases, and the junction held 7 bases outside the gene matches. The CDR3 spells CATSRGQGEKTQYF. The CDR3 DNA is TGTGCCACCAGTAGGGGACAGGGCGAAAAGACCCAGTACTTC.